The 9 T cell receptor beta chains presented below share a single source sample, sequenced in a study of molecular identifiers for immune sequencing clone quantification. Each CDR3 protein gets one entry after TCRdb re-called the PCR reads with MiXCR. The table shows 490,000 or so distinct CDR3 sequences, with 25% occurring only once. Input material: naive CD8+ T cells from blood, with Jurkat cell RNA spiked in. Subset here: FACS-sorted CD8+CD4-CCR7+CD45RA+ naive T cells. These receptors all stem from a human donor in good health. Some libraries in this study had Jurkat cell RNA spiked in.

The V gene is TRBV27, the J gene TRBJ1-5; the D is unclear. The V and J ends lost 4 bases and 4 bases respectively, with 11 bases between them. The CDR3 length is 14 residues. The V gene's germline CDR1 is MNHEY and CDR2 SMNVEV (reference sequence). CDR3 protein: CASSYRGINQPQHF. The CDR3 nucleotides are TGTGCCAGCAGTTACCGCGGGATTAATCAGCCCCAGCATTTT.

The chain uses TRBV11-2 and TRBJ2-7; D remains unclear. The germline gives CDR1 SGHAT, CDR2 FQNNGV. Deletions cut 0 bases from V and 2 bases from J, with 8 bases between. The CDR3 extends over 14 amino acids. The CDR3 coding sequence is TGTGCCAGCAGCTTAGACAGCATGACCTACGAGCAGTACTTC. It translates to CASSLDSMTYEQYF.

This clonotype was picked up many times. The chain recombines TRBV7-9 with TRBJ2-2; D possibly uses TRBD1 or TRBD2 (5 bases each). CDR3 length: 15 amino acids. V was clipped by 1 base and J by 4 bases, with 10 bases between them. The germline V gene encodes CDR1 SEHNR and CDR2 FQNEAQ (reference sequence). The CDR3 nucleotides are TGTGCCAGCAGCTTAGAACCGGGACGCACCGGGGAGCTGTTTTTT. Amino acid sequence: CASSLEPGRTGELFF.

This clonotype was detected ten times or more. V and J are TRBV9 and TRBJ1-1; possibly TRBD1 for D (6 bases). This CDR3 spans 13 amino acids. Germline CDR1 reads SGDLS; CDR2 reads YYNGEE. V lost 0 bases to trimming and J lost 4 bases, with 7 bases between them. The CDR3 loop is CASSVAGATEAFF. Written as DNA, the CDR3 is TGTGCCAGCAGCGTAGCAGGGGCCACTGAAGCTTTCTTT.

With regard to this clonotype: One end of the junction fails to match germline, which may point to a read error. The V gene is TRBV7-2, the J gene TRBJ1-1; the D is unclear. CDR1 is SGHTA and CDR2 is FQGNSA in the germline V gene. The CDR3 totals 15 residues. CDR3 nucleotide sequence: TGTGCCGGCAGCCTCTTATTCAGTCTGAACACTGAAGCTTTCTTT. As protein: CAGSLLFSLNTEAFF.

DNA for the CDR3: TGCGCCAGCAGCCAGCGGGGGGGCCCGGTCGGGGAGCTGTTTTTT. It specifies CASSQRGGPVGELFF. The gene calls are TRBV4-1 and TRBJ2-2; 9 bases are shared with TRBD2. Germline V gene data show CDR1 as MGHRA and CDR2 as YSYEKL. The CDR3 loop spans 15 amino acids. The junction had 6 bases not matched to a gene; V was cut back by 3 bases and J by 7 bases.

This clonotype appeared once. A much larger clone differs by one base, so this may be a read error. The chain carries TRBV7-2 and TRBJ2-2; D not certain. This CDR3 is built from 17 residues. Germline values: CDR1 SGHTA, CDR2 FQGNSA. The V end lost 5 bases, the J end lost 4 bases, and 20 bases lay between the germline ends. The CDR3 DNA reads TGTGCCAGCAGCGTAGTTGTAGCCCGCCCTTCCACCGGGGAGCTGTTTTTT. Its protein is CASSVVVARPSTGELFF.

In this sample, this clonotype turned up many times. The CDR3 nucleotides are TGTGCCAGCAGCTCATTAAGCCGGGGGGAAGAGACCCAGTACTTC. Protein product: CASSSLSRGEETQYF. The chain employs TRBV7-9 and TRBJ2-5; 7 bases agree with TRBD2. Losses at the gene ends were 4 bases for V and 3 bases for J; bases not matched to a gene: 8. The length of the CDR3 is 15 residues. Germline V gives CDR1 SEHNR, CDR2 FQNEAQ (reference sequence).

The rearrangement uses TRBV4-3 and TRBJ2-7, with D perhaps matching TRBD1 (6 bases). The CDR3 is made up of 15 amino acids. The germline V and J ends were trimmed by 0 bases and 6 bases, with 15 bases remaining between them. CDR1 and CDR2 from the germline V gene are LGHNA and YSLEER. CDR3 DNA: TGCGCCAGCAGCCAAGAGGGAGACAGGACATCCGAGCAGTACTTC. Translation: CASSQEGDRTSEQYF.